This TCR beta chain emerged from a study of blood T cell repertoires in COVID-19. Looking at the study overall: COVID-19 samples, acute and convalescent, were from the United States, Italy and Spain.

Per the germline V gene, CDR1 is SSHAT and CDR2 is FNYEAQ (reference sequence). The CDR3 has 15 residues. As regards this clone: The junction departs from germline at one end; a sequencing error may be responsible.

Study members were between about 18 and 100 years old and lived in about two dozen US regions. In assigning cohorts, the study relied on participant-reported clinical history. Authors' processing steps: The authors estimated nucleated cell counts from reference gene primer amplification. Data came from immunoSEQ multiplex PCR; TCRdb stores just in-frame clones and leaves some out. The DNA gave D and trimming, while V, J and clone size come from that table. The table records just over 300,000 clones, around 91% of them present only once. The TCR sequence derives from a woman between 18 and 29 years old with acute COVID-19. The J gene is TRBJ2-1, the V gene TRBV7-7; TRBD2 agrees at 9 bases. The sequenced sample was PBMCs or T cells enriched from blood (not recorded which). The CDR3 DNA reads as TGTGCTAGCAGCTTAGGTAGCGGGAGATACAATGAGCAGTTCTTC. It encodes CASSLGSGRYNEQFF.